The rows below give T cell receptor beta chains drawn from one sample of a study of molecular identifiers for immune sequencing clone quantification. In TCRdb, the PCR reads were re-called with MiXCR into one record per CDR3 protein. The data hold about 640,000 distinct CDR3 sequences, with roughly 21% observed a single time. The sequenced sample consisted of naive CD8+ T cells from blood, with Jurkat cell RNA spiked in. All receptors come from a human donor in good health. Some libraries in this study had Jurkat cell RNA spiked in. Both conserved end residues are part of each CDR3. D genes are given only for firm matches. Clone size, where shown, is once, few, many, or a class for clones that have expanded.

CDR3 protein: CAWSRTRDGNQPQHF; CDR3 DNA: TGTGCCTGGAGCCGAACCAGGGATGGGAATCAGCCCCAGCATTTT; clone size: -; V gene: TRBV30; D gene: -; J gene: TRBJ1-5
CDR3 protein: CASGTASSGDYNEQFF; CDR3 DNA: TGTGCCAGCGGCACCGCCTCTAGCGGGGATTACAATGAGCAGTTCTTC; clone size: -; V gene: TRBV7-6; D gene: TRBD2; J gene: TRBJ2-1
CDR3 protein: CASSPLQAGEGIGEQFF; CDR3 DNA: TGTGCCAGCAGTCCCCTTCAGGCGGGAGAGGGAATTGGTGAGCAGTTCTTC; clone size: few; V gene: TRBV27; D gene: TRBD2; J gene: TRBJ2-1
CDR3 protein: CASSPPPGQGANTEAFF; CDR3 DNA: TGTGCCAGCTCACCACCTCCGGGACAGGGGGCGAACACTGAAGCTTTCTTT; clone size: many; V gene: TRBV18; D gene: TRBD1; J gene: TRBJ1-1
CDR3 protein: CASSLSPDLWGYTF; CDR3 DNA: TGTGCCAGCAGCTTATCGCCGGACCTATGGGGCTACACCTTC; clone size: many; V gene: TRBV7-9; D gene: -; J gene: TRBJ1-2
CDR3 protein: CASSLGALGRGYGYTF; CDR3 DNA: TGTGCCAGCAGCTTAGGGGCATTAGGTCGCGGCTATGGCTACACCTTC; clone size: many; V gene: TRBV13; D gene: -; J gene: TRBJ1-2
CDR3 protein: CASSQERLAITDTQYF; CDR3 DNA: TGCGCCAGCAGCCAAGAAAGACTAGCCATCACAGATACGCAGTATTTT; clone size: many; V gene: TRBV4-1; D gene: TRBD2; J gene: TRBJ2-3
CDR3 protein: CASSPTGGSSPLHF; CDR3 DNA: TGTGCCAGCAGTCCTACGGGGGGAAGTTCACCCCTCCACTTT; clone size: many; V gene: TRBV2; D gene: -; J gene: TRBJ1-6
CDR3 protein: CSGRETGTYNEQFF; CDR3 DNA: TGCAGCGGGAGAGAGACAGGAACCTACAATGAGCAGTTCTTC; clone size: many; V gene: TRBV20-1; D gene: -; J gene: TRBJ2-1
CDR3 protein: CASSSTALEAFF; CDR3 DNA: TGTGCCAGCAGCTCGACGGCTCTGGAAGCTTTCTTT; clone size: few; V gene: TRBV7-9; D gene: -; J gene: TRBJ1-1
CDR3 protein: CACGDRGNQPQHF; CDR3 DNA: TGTGCCTGCGGGGACAGGGGCAATCAGCCCCAGCATTTT; clone size: many; V gene: TRBV30; D gene: TRBD1; J gene: TRBJ1-5
CDR3 protein: CASSQDLMAGAYNEQFF; CDR3 DNA: TGCGCCAGCAGCCAAGATCTAATGGCGGGAGCTTACAATGAGCAGTTCTTC; clone size: many; V gene: TRBV4-3; D gene: TRBD2; J gene: TRBJ2-1
CDR3 protein: CASSQDPSGSSYNEQFF; CDR3 DNA: TGCGCCAGCAGCCAAGACCCGAGCGGAAGCTCCTACAATGAGCAGTTCTTC; clone size: many; V gene: TRBV4-3; D gene: -; J gene: TRBJ2-1
CDR3 protein: CASSTQDSSEQYF; CDR3 DNA: TGTGCCAGCAGTACGCAAGACAGCTCCGAGCAGTACTTC; clone size: many; V gene: TRBV6-6; D gene: -; J gene: TRBJ2-7
CDR3 protein: CATSRGIGASNQPQHF; CDR3 DNA: TGTGCCACCAGCAGAGGAATAGGGGCCAGCAATCAGCCCCAGCATTTT; clone size: many; V gene: TRBV15; D gene: -; J gene: TRBJ1-5
CDR3 protein: CASSQDRTSQTYEQYF; CDR3 DNA: TGCGCCAGCAGCCAAGATCGCACTAGCCAAACCTACGAGCAGTACTTC; clone size: -; V gene: TRBV4-3; D gene: -; J gene: TRBJ2-7
CDR3 protein: CAWSVLAGVADTQYF; CDR3 DNA: TGTGCCTGGAGTGTATTGGCGGGAGTGGCGGATACGCAGTATTTT; clone size: many; V gene: TRBV30; D gene: TRBD2; J gene: TRBJ2-3
CDR3 protein: CASSAAGLAGDEQYF; CDR3 DNA: TGTGCCAGCAGCGCGGCAGGACTAGCGGGAGACGAGCAGTACTTC; clone size: many; V gene: TRBV7-2; D gene: TRBD2; J gene: TRBJ2-7
CDR3 protein: CATSDLAGELFF; CDR3 DNA: TGTGCCACCAGTGATTTGGCCGGGGAGCTGTTTTTT; clone size: -; V gene: TRBV24-1; D gene: -; J gene: TRBJ2-2
CDR3 protein: CAWSVDLIEAFF; CDR3 DNA: TGTGCCTGGAGTGTAGACTTGATTGAAGCTTTCTTT; clone size: -; V gene: TRBV30; D gene: -; J gene: TRBJ1-1
CDR3 protein: CAISDSLAGDSEQFF; CDR3 DNA: TGTGCCATCAGTGATTCCCTAGCGGGAGATAGTGAGCAGTTCTTC; clone size: few; V gene: TRBV10-3; D gene: TRBD2; J gene: TRBJ2-1
CDR3 protein: CASSVERVSSGNTIYF; CDR3 DNA: TGTGCCAGCAGCGTAGAACGGGTGAGCTCTGGAAACACCATATATTTT; clone size: few; V gene: TRBV9; D gene: -; J gene: TRBJ1-3
CDR3 protein: CASSWVGISSERGGPEDTQYF; CDR3 DNA: TGTGCCAGCAGTTGGGTCGGGATCTCGTCGGAGCGCGGAGGGCCCGAAGATACGCAGTATTTT; clone size: -; V gene: TRBV6-2/TRBV6-3; D gene: -; J gene: TRBJ2-3
CDR3 protein: CSASRGRGGFQETQYF; CDR3 DNA: TGCAGTGCTAGTCGCGGGCGGGGGGGCTTCCAAGAGACCCAGTACTTC; clone size: many; V gene: TRBV20-1; D gene: TRBD2; J gene: TRBJ2-5
CDR3 protein: CASSRIAGADQETQYF; CDR3 DNA: TGTGCCAGCAGTCGAATAGCGGGGGCCGACCAAGAGACCCAGTACTTC; clone size: many; V gene: TRBV7-2; D gene: TRBD2; J gene: TRBJ2-5
CDR3 protein: CASSQDARSPAGYRLNTEAFF; CDR3 DNA: TGCGCCAGCAGCCAAGATGCCCGTTCTCCAGCGGGGTATCGACTGAACACTGAAGCTTTCTTT; clone size: many; V gene: TRBV4-3; D gene: -; J gene: TRBJ1-1
CDR3 protein: CASSPRRTGNYGYTF; CDR3 DNA: TGTGCCAGCAGTCCCCGGAGGACGGGAAACTATGGCTACACCTTC; clone size: many; V gene: TRBV12-3/TRBV12-4; D gene: -; J gene: TRBJ1-2
CDR3 protein: CASSQVSEQGNQPQHF; CDR3 DNA: TGCGCCAGCAGCCAAGTCTCGGAGCAGGGCAATCAGCCCCAGCATTTT; clone size: many; V gene: TRBV4-1; D gene: -; J gene: TRBJ1-5
CDR3 protein: CASSSSDRGGYEQYF; CDR3 DNA: TGTGCCAGCAGCTCCTCCGACAGGGGAGGCTACGAGCAGTACTTC; clone size: few; V gene: TRBV13; D gene: TRBD1; J gene: TRBJ2-7
CDR3 protein: CASSILWPQATNEKLFF; CDR3 DNA: TGTGCCAGTAGTATCCTCTGGCCTCAAGCAACTAATGAAAAACTGTTTTTT; clone size: many; V gene: TRBV19; D gene: -; J gene: TRBJ1-4
CDR3 protein: CASSIAGTGFYEQYF; CDR3 DNA: TGTGCCAGTAGCATTGCCGGGACAGGGTTCTACGAGCAGTACTTC; clone size: -; V gene: TRBV19; D gene: TRBD1; J gene: TRBJ2-7
CDR3 protein: CASRPQQSTEAFF; CDR3 DNA: TGTGCCAGCAGGCCACAGCAAAGCACTGAAGCTTTCTTT; clone size: -; V gene: TRBV6-6; D gene: -; J gene: TRBJ1-1
CDR3 protein: CASSSWGSSYEQHF; CDR3 DNA: TGTGCCAGCAGCTCTTGGGGTAGCTCCTACGAGCAGCACTTC; clone size: -; V gene: TRBV13; D gene: -; J gene: TRBJ2-7
CDR3 protein: CAWSERDSEFSLSGANVLTF; CDR3 DNA: TGTGCCTGGAGTGAAAGAGACTCCGAATTTTCACTCTCTGGGGCCAACGTCCTGACTTTC; clone size: many; V gene: TRBV30; D gene: -; J gene: TRBJ2-6
CDR3 protein: CASSLAGLLREAFF; CDR3 DNA: TGTGCCAGCAGTTTAGCGGGACTATTGAGGGAGGCTTTCTTT; clone size: many; V gene: TRBV12-3/TRBV12-4; D gene: -; J gene: TRBJ1-1
CDR3 protein: CASSHRLAGSTDTQYF; CDR3 DNA: TGTGCCAGCAGCCACCGACTAGCGGGAAGCACAGATACGCAGTATTTT; clone size: many; V gene: TRBV7-9; D gene: TRBD2; J gene: TRBJ2-3
CDR3 protein: CASSIRGLRSYEQYF; CDR3 DNA: TGTGCCAGCAGCATCAGGGGGCTGAGGTCCTACGAGCAGTACTTC; clone size: many; V gene: TRBV28; D gene: TRBD1; J gene: TRBJ2-7
CDR3 protein: CATSELAGGYNEQFF; CDR3 DNA: TGTGCCACCAGTGAACTAGCGGGAGGCTACAATGAGCAGTTCTTC; clone size: few; V gene: TRBV24-1; D gene: TRBD2; J gene: TRBJ2-1
CDR3 protein: CASSRPLDRASEKLFF; CDR3 DNA: TGTGCCAGCAGCAGACCTTTGGACAGGGCGAGTGAAAAACTGTTTTTT; clone size: -; V gene: TRBV21-1; D gene: -; J gene: TRBJ1-4
CDR3 protein: CASSLGLARSSYEQYF; CDR3 DNA: TGTGCCAGCAGCTTAGGTCTAGCGCGGAGCTCCTACGAGCAGTACTTC; clone size: -; V gene: TRBV7-6; D gene: -; J gene: TRBJ2-7
CDR3 protein: CASSISSGTYEQYF; CDR3 DNA: TGTGCCAGTAGTATTTCTAGCGGAACCTACGAGCAGTACTTC; clone size: few; V gene: TRBV19; D gene: TRBD2; J gene: TRBJ2-7
CDR3 protein: CAIRTPRAEAFF; CDR3 DNA: TGTGCCATCAGAACACCCCGAGCTGAAGCTTTCTTT; clone size: many; V gene: TRBV10-3; D gene: -; J gene: TRBJ1-1
CDR3 protein: CASHGNTEAFF; CDR3 DNA: TGTGCCAGTCACGGGAACACTGAAGCTTTCTTT; clone size: many; V gene: TRBV30; D gene: -; J gene: TRBJ1-1
CDR3 protein: CASNIAGSYNEQFF; CDR3 DNA: TGTGCCAGCAACATAGCGGGATCCTACAATGAGCAGTTCTTC; clone size: few; V gene: TRBV6-2/TRBV6-3; D gene: TRBD2; J gene: TRBJ2-1
CDR3 protein: CASIFGVTQYF; CDR3 DNA: TGTGCCAGCATCTTTGGGGTTACGCAGTATTTT; clone size: many; V gene: TRBV27; D gene: -; J gene: TRBJ2-3
CDR3 protein: CASSMDSWGTYNEQFF; CDR3 DNA: TGTGCCAGTAGTATGGATTCCTGGGGAACCTACAATGAGCAGTTCTTC; clone size: -; V gene: TRBV19; D gene: -; J gene: TRBJ2-1
CDR3 protein: CASSPIRGISSYEQYF; CDR3 DNA: TGTGCCAGCAGCCCGATCCGAGGGATAAGCTCCTACGAGCAGTACTTC; clone size: -; V gene: TRBV3-2; D gene: -; J gene: TRBJ2-7
CDR3 protein: CASSLGTSGSKNQETQYF; CDR3 DNA: TGTGCCAGCAGCTTAGGGACTAGCGGGAGCAAAAACCAAGAGACCCAGTACTTC; clone size: many; V gene: TRBV7-8; D gene: TRBD2; J gene: TRBJ2-5
CDR3 protein: CSFTDRGDRWNEQYF; CDR3 DNA: TGCAGCTTTACCGACAGGGGCGACCGGTGGAACGAGCAGTACTTC; clone size: -; V gene: TRBV29-1; D gene: TRBD1; J gene: TRBJ2-7
CDR3 protein: CASSPPRTMVYEQYF; CDR3 DNA: TGTGCCAGCTCACCACCGCGGACTATGGTCTACGAGCAGTACTTC; clone size: few; V gene: TRBV18; D gene: -; J gene: TRBJ2-7
CDR3 protein: CASSQDLGLAVEQYF; CDR3 DNA: TGTGCCAGCAGCCAAGATTTGGGACTAGCGGTCGAGCAGTACTTC; clone size: many; V gene: TRBV4-2; D gene: TRBD2; J gene: TRBJ2-7
CDR3 protein: CASNDPGLANEQFF; CDR3 DNA: TGTGCCAGCAACGATCCGGGACTAGCGAATGAGCAGTTCTTC; clone size: many; V gene: TRBV7-9; D gene: TRBD2; J gene: TRBJ2-1
CDR3 protein: CASHDQGGGGSAKNIQYF; CDR3 DNA: TGTGCCAGCCACGACCAGGGGGGAGGGGGCTCGGCCAAAAACATTCAGTACTTC; clone size: -; V gene: TRBV5-4; D gene: -; J gene: TRBJ2-4
CDR3 protein: CTSSGIAEAFF; CDR3 DNA: TGCACCAGTTCCGGGATCGCTGAAGCTTTCTTT; clone size: -; V gene: TRBV4-1; D gene: -; J gene: TRBJ1-1
CDR3 protein: CASSQDVRQTNSPLHF; CDR3 DNA: TGTGCCAGCAGCCAAGATGTTAGACAGACTAATTCACCCCTCCACTTT; clone size: -; V gene: TRBV3-1; D gene: -; J gene: TRBJ1-6